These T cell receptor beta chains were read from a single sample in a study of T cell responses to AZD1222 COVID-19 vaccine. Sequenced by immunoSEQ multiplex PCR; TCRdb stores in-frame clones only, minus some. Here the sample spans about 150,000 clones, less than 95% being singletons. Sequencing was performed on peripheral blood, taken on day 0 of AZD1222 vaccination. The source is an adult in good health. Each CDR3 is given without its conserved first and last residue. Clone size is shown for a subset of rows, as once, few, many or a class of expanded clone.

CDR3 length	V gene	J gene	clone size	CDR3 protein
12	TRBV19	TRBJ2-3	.	ASSPRLAGSTQY
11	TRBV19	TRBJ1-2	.	ASRRSGGHGYT
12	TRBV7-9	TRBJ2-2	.	ASSLAANTGELF
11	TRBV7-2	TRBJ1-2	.	ASSFAGVYGYT
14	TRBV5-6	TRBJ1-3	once	ASSFFDRAGGNTIY
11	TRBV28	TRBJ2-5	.	ASGRGRQETQY
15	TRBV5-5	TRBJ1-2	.	ASSPTASGTVLDGYT
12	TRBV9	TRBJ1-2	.	ASSTRAKVGGYT
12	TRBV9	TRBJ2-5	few	ASSLGTSGRTQY
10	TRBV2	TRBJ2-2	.	ASSVPPGELF
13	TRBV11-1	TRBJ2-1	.	ASSRGQGSYNEQF
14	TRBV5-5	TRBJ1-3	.	ASSSGDFVWGNTIY
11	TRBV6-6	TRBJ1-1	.	ASSYSDRTEAF
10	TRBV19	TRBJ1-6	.	ASGQGLSPLH
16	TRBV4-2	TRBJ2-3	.	ASSQVGGLAGSRDTQY
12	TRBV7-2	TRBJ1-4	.	ASSLGRQDEKLF
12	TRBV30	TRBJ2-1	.	AWSDGVGYNEQF
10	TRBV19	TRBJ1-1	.	ASRTGGTEAF
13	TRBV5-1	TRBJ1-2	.	ASSLATGFNYGYT
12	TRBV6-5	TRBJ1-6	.	ASSPPGGGPLLH
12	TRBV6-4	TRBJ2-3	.	ASSPSGGADTQY
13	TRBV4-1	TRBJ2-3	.	ASSQGPLQTDTQY
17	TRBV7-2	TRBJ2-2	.	ASSPRTGLPVKVAGELF
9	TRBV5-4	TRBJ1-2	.	ASSLDRGVT
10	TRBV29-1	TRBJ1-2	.	SVGGTAYGYT
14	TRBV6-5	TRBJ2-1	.	ASSYRGHRTDNEQF
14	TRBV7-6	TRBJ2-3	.	ASSRGGSSVRDTQY
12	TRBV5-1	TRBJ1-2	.	ASSPTQGGYGYT
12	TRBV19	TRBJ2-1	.	ASSTSTGGNEQF
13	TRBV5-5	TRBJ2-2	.	ASSLAVLSPGELF